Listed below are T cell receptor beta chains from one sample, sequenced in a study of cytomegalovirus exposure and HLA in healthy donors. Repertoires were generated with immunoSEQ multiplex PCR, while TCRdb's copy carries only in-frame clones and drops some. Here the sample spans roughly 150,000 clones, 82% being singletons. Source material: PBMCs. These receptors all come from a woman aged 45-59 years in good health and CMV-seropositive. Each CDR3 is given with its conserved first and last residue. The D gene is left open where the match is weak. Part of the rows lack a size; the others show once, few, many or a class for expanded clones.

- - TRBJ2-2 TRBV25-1 TGTGCCAGCAGTGAATATCGAAAGACAGGGAACACCGGGGAGCTGTTTTTT CASSEYRKTGNTGELFF
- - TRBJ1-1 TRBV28 TGTGCCAGCAGTTTAGGGAGGACTGAAGCTTTCTTT CASSLGRTEAFF
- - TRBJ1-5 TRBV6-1 TGTGCCAGCGGACACGGTAATCAGCCCCAGCATTTT CASGHGNQPQHF
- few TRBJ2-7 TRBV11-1 TGTGCCAGCAGCCACAGACAGGGAGGCTTTGCTTACGAGCAGTACTTC CASSHRQGGFAYEQYF
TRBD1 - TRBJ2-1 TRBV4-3 TGCGCCAGCAGCCACCAGGGGGACGGCAATGAGCAGTTCTTC CASSHQGDGNEQFF
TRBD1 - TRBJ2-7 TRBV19 TGTGCCACCCACCCGACAGGGGGCTACGAGCAGTACTTC CATHPTGGYEQYF
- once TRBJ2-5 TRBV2 TGTGCCAGCAGCTCCAGGGCCTTCCAAGAGACCCAGTACTTC CASSSRAFQETQYF
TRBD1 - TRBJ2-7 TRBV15 TGTGCCACCAGCAGACTACAGGGGTACGAGCAGTACTTC CATSRLQGYEQYF
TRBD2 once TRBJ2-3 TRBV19 TGTGCCAGTAGTATAGGTCTAGCGGGCCGCACAGATACGCAGTATTTT CASSIGLAGRTDTQYF
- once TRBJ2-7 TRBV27 TGTGCCAGCAGTTCTGCGGGGTATCTATACGAGCAGTACTTC CASSSAGYLYEQYF
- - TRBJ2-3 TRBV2 TGTGCCAGCAGTGAGAGTACTTATACGCAGTATTTT CASSESTYTQYF
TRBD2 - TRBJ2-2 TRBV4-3 TGCGCCAGCAGCCAAAGCGGGGGGGCCATCGGGGAGCTGTTTTTT CASSQSGGAIGELFF
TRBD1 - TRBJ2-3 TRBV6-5 TGTGCCAGCAGGACCCAGGGGGCGGGCACAGATACGCAGTATTTT CASRTQGAGTDTQYF
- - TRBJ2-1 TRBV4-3 TGCGCCAGCAGCCCGGTATGGAGGAACAATGAGCAGTTCTTC CASSPVWRNNEQFF
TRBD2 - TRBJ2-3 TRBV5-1 TGCGCCAGCAGCTTAAACCCGGGACTAGCGACAGATACGCAGTATTTT CASSLNPGLATDTQYF
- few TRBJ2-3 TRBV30 TGTGCCTGGAGTAAGGGGGGGGAAACAGATACGCAGTATTTT CAWSKGGETDTQYF
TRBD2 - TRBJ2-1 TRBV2 TGTGCCAGCGGGACTAGCGGGGGGGTCAGTGAACAGTTCTTC CASGTSGGVSEQFF
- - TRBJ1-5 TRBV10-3 TGTGCCAGCGGTCCGGGACTGGGCGGCAATCAGCCCCAGCATTTT CASGPGLGGNQPQHF
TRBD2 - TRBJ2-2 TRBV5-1 TGCGCCAGCGGCAATCTAGCGGGCACCGGGGAGCTGTTTTTT CASGNLAGTGELFF
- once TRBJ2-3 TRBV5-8 TGTGCCAGCAGCATACCGGGAGCTAGCACAGATACGCAGTATTTT CASSIPGASTDTQYF
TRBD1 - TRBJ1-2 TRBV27 TGTGCCAGCAGTACACAGGGGGCAAACTATGGCTACACCTTC CASSTQGANYGYTF
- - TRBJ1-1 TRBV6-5 TGTGCCAGCAATAAGGAGGCCCGGGGCACTGAAGCTTTCTTT CASNKEARGTEAFF
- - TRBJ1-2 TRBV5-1 TGCGCCAGCAGCTTGGCGGGATCCCTGGACTATGGCTACACCTTC CASSLAGSLDYGYTF
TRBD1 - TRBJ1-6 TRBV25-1 TGTGCCACCTCGGACAGGGATGGATCACCCCTCCACTTT CATSDRDGSPLHF
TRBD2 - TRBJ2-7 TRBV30 TGTGCCTGGAGTGTTGGGGGGCGGGGGGGGTCCTACGAGCAGTACTTC CAWSVGGRGGSYEQYF
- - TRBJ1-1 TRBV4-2 TGTGCCAGCAGCCAAGATTTTAAATTACAGGGGAACACTGAAGCTTTCTTT CASSQDFKLQGNTEAFF
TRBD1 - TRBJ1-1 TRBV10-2 TGCGCCAGCAGGAACGGACAGGGCCCGAACACTGAAGCTTTCTTT CASRNGQGPNTEAFF
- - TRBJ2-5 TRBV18 TGTGCCAGCTCACCAGATCGGGCGAGGGCCCCCCAAGAGACCCAGTACTTC CASSPDRARAPQETQYF
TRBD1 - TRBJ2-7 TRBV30 TGTGCCTGGAGTAGGACAGGGAGGACCTACGAGCAGTACTTC CAWSRTGRTYEQYF
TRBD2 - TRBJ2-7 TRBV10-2 TGCGCCAGCCGGGACTCGGAACGGGGGGGCCGAGAGCAGTACTTC CASRDSERGGREQYF
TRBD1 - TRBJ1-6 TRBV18 TGTGCCAGCTCACGACAGGGACTTAATTCACCCCTCCACTTT CASSRQGLNSPLHF
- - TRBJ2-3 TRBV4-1 TGCGCCAGCAGCACTCATGGCACAGATACGCAGTATTTT CASSTHGTDTQYF
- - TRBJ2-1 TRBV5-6 TGTGCCAGCAGCAGCAGACAGACCTCCTTCCACTACAATGAGCAGTTCTTC CASSSRQTSFHYNEQFF
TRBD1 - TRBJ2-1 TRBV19 TGTGCCAGTAGTCCCGGGACAGTAGGCTACAATGAGCAGTTCTTC CASSPGTVGYNEQFF
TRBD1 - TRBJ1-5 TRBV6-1 TGTGCCAGCACACAGGGGTTGAATCAGCCCCAGCATTTT CASTQGLNQPQHF
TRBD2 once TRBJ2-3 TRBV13 TGTGCCAGCAGCCCTACGACTAGCGGGGTAACAGATACGCAGTATTTT CASSPTTSGVTDTQYF
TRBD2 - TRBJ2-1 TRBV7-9 TGTGCCAGCAGCACCACTAGCGGGGTATACAATGAGCAGTTCTTC CASSTTSGVYNEQFF